This T cell receptor (beta chain) appears in the sequencing data of a study of CD8 T cells in Susac syndrome. Sequencing of TCR beta, carried out with a high-throughput approach, was applied to CD8+ and CD4+ T cells from the blood. Healthy donors served as age- and sex-matched controls. The RNA, about 0.5 to 1 ug, was put through reverse transcription using random hexamers. The TCR beta CDR3 was amplified by immunoSEQ multiplex PCR across 54 Vbeta, 13 Jbeta. In TCRdb, the immunoSEQ multiplex PCR reads were re-called with MiXCR into one record per CDR3 protein. The data show over 15,000 distinct CDR3 sequences, around 95% seen once. The receptor comes from a human donor in good health. Sequencing was carried out using CD8+ T cells from PBMCs.

The CDR3 sequence is CASSPRRTEAFF. CDR3 nucleotides: TGTGCCAGCAGCCCGCGGCGCACTGAAGCTTTCTTT. The rearrangement uses TRBV7-9 and TRBJ1-1; D remains ambiguous. Trimming shortened V by 5 bases and J by 4 bases, and 8 bases separated the two germline ends. The CDR3 has 12 residues. The V gene's germline CDR1 is SEHNR and CDR2 FQNEAQ (reference sequence).